This note documents a single TCR beta chain sequence. Its antigen is as yet unknown. Sequencing used immunoSEQ version 4 in survey mode. Profiling relied on immunoSEQ multiplex PCR, and the TCRdb table lists in-frame clones only, not all of them. This table holds 37,000 or so clones, 80% to 90% found once. The data were obtained in a study of persistence of HIV-infected CD4 T cells. Study-level findings and limits: Compared with CD3/CD28-stimulated cells, CMV- and Gag-responding cells showed lower TCRbeta richness. Antigen-responding cells were enriched for degenerate expanded CDR3beta sequences.

Anti-CD3/anti-CD28 beads served as a nonspecific positive control stimulus. Sorting of responding CD4+ T cells relied on upregulated CD40 ligand together with CD69. These HIV-1-infected adults initiated suppressive ART in chronic infection. Source: CD4+ T cells sorted from PBMCs after approximately 19-hour stimulation, taken from a patient who received antiretroviral therapy. The TCR was taken from an adult man with HIV who was CMV-seropositive.

The CDR3 region is CAISGTGGNQPQHF. The CDR3 nucleotides are TGTGCCATCAGTGGGACAGGGGGCAATCAGCCCCAGCATTTT. The chain employs TRBV10-3 and TRBJ1-5; 9 bases map to TRBD1. This CDR3 contains 14 residues. From germline, CDR1 is ENHRY and CDR2 SYGVKD. Losses at the gene ends were 4 bases for V and 2 bases for J; bases not matched to a gene: 0.